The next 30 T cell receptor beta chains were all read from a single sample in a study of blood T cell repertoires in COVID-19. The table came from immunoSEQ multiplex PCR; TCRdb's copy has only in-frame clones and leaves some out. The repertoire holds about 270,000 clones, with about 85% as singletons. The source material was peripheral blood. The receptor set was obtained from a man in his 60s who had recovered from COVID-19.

The CDR3 sequence is CASKIGQDSSYNEQFF. The CDR3, as DNA: TGTGCCAGCAAGATTGGACAGGACAGCTCCTACAATGAGCAGTTCTTC. V is TRBV11-1 and J is TRBJ2-1; 7 bases line up with TRBD1. Germline lookup yields CDR1 SGHAT and CDR2 FQDESV (reference sequence). Trimming removed 7 bases from V and 0 bases from J; junction bases left unmatched: 9. The CDR3 totals 16 residues.

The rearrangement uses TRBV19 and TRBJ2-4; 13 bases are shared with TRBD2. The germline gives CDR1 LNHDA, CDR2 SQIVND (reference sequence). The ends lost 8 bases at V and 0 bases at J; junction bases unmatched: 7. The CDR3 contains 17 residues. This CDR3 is CASSGTSGVLAKNIQYF. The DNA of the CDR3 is TGTGCCAGTTCCGGGACTAGCGGGGTTTTAGCCAAAAACATTCAGTACTTC.

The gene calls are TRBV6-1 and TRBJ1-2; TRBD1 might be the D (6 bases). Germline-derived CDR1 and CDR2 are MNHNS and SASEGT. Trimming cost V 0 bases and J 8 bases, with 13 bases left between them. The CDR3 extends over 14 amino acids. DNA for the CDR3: TGTGCCAGCAGTGAAGCTTCAATTGGACAGGGCTACACCTTC. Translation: CASSEASIGQGYTF.

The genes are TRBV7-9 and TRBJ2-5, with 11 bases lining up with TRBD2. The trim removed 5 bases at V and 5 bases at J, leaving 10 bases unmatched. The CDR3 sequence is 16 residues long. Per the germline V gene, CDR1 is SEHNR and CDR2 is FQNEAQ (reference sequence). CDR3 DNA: TGTGCCAGCAGCCGGGGGACTAGCGGAGAAACGGAGACCCAGTACTTC. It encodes CASSRGTSGETETQYF.

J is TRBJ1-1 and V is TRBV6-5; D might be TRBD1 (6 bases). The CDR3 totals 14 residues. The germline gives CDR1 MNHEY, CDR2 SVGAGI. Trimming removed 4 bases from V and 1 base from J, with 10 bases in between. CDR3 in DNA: TGTGCCAGCAGTTCCCCGGACAGGAACACTGAAGCTTTCTTT. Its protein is CASSSPDRNTEAFF.

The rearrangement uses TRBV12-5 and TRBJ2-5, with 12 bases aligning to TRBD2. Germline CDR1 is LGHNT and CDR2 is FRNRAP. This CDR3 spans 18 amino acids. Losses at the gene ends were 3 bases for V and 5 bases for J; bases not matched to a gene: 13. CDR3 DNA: TGTGCTAGTGGTTTTGGGGCTAGCGGGGGGGCTAAATGGGAGACCCAGTACTTC. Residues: CASGFGASGGAKWETQYF. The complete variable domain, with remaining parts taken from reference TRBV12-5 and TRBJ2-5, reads DARVTQTPRHKVTEMGQEVTMRCQPILGHNTVFWYRQTMMQGLELLAYFRNRAPLDDSGMPKDRFSAEMPDATLATLKIQPSEPRDSAVYFCASGFGASGGAKWETQYFGPGTRLLVL.

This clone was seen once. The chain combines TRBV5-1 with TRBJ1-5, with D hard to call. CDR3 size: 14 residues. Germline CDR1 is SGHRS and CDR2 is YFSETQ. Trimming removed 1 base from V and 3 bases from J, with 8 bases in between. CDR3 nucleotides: TGCGCCAGCAGCTTGATGTCTCCCAATCAGCCCCAGCATTTT. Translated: CASSLMSPNQPQHF.

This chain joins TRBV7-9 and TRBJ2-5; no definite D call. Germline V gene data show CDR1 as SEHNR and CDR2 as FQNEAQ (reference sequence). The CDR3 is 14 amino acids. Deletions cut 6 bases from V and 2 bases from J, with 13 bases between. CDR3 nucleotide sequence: TGTGCCAGCAGGGAACAGCAATATCAAGAGACCCAGTACTTC. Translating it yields CASREQQYQETQYF.

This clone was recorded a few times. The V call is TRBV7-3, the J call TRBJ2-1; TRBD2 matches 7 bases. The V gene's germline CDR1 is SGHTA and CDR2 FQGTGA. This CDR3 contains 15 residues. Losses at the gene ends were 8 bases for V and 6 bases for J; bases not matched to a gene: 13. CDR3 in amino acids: CASGPGGTKGNEQFF. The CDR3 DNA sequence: TGTGCCAGCGGCCCCGGGGGGACCAAGGGCAATGAGCAGTTCTTC.

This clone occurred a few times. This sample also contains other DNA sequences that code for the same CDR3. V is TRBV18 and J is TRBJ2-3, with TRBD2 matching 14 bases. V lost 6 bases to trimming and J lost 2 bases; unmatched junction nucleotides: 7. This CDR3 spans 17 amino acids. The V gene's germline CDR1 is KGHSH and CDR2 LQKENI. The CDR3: CASSPGTSGGATDTQYF. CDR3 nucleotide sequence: TGTGCCAGCTCGCCCGGGACTAGCGGGGGAGCCACAGATACGCAGTATTTT.

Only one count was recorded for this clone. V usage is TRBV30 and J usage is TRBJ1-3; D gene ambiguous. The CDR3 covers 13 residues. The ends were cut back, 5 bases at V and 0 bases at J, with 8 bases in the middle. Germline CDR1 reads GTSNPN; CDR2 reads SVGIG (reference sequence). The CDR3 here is CAWSGSSGNTIYF. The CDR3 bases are TGTGCCTGGTCGGGGAGCTCTGGAAACACCATATATTTT.

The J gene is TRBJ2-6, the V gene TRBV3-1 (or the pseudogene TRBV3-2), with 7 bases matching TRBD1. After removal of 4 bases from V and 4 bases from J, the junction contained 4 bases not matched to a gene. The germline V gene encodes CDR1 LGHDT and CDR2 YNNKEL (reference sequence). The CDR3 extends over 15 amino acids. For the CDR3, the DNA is TGTGCCAGCAGCCGAGGGGGCGGCGGGGCCAACGTCCTGACTTTC. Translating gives CASSRGGGGANVLTF.

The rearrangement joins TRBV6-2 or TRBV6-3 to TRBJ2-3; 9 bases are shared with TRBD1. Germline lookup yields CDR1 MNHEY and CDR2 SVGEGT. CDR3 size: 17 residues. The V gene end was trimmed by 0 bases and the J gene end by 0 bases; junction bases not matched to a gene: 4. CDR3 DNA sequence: TGTGCCAGCAGTTACTCCCGGACAGGGGCTAGCACAGATACGCAGTATTTT. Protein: CASSYSRTGASTDTQYF.

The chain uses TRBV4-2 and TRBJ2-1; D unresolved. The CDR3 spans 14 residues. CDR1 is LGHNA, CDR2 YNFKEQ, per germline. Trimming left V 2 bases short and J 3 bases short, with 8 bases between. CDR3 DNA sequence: TGTGCCAGCAGCCAACTCACAGTCTACAATGAGCAGTTCTTC. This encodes CASSQLTVYNEQFF.

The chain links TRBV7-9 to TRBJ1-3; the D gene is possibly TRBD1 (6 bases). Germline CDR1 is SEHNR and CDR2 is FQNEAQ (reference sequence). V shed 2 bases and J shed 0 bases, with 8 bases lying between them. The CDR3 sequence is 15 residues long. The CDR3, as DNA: TGTGCCAGCAGCTTAACAGGGACCTCTGGAAACACCATATATTTT. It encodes CASSLTGTSGNTIYF.

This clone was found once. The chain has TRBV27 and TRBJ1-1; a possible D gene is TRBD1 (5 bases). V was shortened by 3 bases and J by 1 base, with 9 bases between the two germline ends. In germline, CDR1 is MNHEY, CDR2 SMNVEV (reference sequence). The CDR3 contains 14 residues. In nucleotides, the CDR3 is TGTGCCAGCAGTTTCCGGAGGGGGAACACTGAAGCTTTCTTT. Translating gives CASSFRRGNTEAFF.

The CDR3 sequence is CASSMGANSYEQYF. Written as DNA, the CDR3 is TGTGCCAGTAGTATGGGAGCAAACTCCTACGAGCAGTACTTC. This chain connects TRBV19 to TRBJ2-7; D may be TRBD2 (5 bases). This CDR3 spans 14 amino acids. V dropped 3 bases and J dropped 0 bases, with 9 bases sitting between them. The germline V gene encodes CDR1 LNHDA and CDR2 SQIVND (reference sequence).

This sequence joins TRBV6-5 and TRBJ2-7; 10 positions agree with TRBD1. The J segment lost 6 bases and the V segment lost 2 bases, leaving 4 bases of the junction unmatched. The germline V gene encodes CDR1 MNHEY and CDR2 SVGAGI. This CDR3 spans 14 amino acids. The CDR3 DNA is TGTGCCAGCAGTTACGGGACAGGGGTCTCCGAGCAGTACTTC. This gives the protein CASSYGTGVSEQYF.

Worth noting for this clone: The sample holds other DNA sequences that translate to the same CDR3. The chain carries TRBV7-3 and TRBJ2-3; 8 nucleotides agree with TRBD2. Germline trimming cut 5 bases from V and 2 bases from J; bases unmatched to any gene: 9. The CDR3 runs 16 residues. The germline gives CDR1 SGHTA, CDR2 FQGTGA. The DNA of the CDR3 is TGTGCCAGCAGCCTCGCTGCGGGGGGTACCACAGATACGCAGTATTTT. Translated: CASSLAAGGTTDTQYF.

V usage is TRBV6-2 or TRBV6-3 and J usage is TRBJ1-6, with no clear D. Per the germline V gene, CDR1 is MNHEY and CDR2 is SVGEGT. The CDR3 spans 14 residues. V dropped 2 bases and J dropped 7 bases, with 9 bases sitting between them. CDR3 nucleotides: TGTGCCAGCAGTTACAAGGGCGGGAATTCACCCCTCCACTTT. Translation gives CASSYKGGNSPLHF.

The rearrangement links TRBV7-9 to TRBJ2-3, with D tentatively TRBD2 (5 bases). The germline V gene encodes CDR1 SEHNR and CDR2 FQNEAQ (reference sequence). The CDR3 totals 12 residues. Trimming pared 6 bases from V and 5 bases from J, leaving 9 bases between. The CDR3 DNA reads TGTGCCAGCAGTCGGACTTTAGATACGCAGTATTTT. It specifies CASSRTLDTQYF.

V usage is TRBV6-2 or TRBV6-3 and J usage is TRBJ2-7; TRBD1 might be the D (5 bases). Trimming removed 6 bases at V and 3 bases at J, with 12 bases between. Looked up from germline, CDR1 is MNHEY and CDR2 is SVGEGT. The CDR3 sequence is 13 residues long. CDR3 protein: CASSPDSIYEQYF. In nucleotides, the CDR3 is TGTGCCAGCAGCCCAGACAGTATCTACGAGCAGTACTTC.

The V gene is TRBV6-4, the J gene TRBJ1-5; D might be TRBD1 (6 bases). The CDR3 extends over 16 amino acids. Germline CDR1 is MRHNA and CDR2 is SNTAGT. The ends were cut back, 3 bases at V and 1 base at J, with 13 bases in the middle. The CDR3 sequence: CASSEGGGTSNQPQHF. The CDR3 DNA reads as TGTGCCAGCAGTGAGGGAGGGGGTACGAGCAATCAGCCCCAGCATTTT.

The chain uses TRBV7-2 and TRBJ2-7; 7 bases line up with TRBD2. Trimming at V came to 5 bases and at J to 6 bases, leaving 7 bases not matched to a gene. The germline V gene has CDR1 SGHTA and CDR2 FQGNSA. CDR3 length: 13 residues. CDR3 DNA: TGTGCCAGCAGCGGGGGACTACCCGTCGAGCAGTACTTC. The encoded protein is CASSGGLPVEQYF.

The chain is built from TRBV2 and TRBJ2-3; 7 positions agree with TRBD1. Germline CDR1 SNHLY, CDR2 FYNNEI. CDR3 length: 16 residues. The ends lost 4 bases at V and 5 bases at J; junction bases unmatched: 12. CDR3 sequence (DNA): TGTGCCAGCAGTGCTCCGAGAGACAGGGTGGGAGATACGCAGTATTTT. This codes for CASSAPRDRVGDTQYF.

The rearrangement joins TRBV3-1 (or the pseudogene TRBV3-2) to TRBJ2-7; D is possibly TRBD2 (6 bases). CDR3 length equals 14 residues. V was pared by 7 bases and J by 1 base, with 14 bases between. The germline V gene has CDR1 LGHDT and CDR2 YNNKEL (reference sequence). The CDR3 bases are TGTGCCAGCACCCAGGGACTCCAATCCTACGAGCAGTACTTC. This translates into CASTQGLQSYEQYF.

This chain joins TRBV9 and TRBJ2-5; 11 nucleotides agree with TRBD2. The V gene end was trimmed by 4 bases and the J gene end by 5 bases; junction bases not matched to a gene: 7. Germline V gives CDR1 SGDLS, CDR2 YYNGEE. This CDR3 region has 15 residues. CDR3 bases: TGTGCCAGCAGCCCAAGACTAGCGGGGTGGGAGACCCAGTACTTC. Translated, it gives CASSPRLAGWETQYF.

The CDR3 DNA follows: TGTGCCAGCAGTGAATTGGGCCAGGGGGCGAACACTGAAGCTTTCTTT. Translation gives CASSELGQGANTEAFF. The rearrangement links TRBV25-1 to TRBJ1-1, with 8 bases matching TRBD1. The CDR3 length is 16 residues. The V segment lost 1 base and the J segment 1 base; nucleotides outside the gene matches: 5. Germline loops: CDR1 MGHDK, CDR2 SYGVNS.

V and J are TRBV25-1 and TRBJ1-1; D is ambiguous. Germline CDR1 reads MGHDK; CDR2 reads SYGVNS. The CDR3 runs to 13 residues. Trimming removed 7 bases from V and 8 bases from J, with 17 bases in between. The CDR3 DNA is TGTGCCAGCACTCCCGGCCAGCTAGGAGAAGCTTTCTTT. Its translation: CASTPGQLGEAFF.

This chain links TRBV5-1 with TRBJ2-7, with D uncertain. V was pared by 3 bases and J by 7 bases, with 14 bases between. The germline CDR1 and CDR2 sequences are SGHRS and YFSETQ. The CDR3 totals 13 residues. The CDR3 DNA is TGCGCCAGCAGCTCCAAACAGACCCAAGAGCAGTACTTC. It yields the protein CASSSKQTQEQYF.